One and the same sample provided the 9 T cell receptor beta chains below, sequenced in a study of T cell responses to AZD1222 COVID-19 vaccine. Method: immunoSEQ multiplex PCR; TCRdb's copy keeps in-frame clones and lacks some. The table has over 200,000 clones, approximately 94% seen once. Sequences were derived from peripheral blood, sampled 28 days after the second dose of the MenACWY control vaccine. The receptor set was obtained from an adult who received the MenACWY meningococcal vaccine as a control.

The chain is built from TRBV29-1 and TRBJ2-7; the match to TRBD1 covers 8 bases. The length of the CDR3 is 12 residues. From germline, CDR1 is SQVTM and CDR2 ANQGSEA. Trimming at V came to 7 bases and at J to 4 bases, leaving 6 bases not matched to a gene. In nucleotides, the CDR3 is TGCAGCGCCCAGGGGGCGAGGTACGAGCAGTACTTC. Translation gives CSAQGARYEQYF.

This sequence joins TRBV6-2 or TRBV6-3 and TRBJ2-3; TRBD2 aligns across 9 bases. The CDR3 totals 17 residues. CDR1 is MNHEY and CDR2 is SVGEGT in the germline V gene. J gave up 0 bases and V 6 bases, and 10 bases lay outside the gene matches. This chain's CDR3 is CASSLGATSGSTDTQYF. CDR3 DNA sequence: TGTGCCAGCAGCCTCGGGGCCACTAGCGGGAGCACAGATACGCAGTATTTT.

V usage is TRBV5-1 and J usage is TRBJ2-5; 10 nucleotides agree with TRBD1. The CDR3 length is 15 residues. V was clipped by 4 bases and J by 2 bases; unmatched bases: 5. Germline CDR1 is SGHRS and CDR2 is YFSETQ. The CDR3 is CASSPLDRGQETQYF. The DNA of the CDR3 is TGCGCCAGCAGCCCCCTGGACAGGGGGCAAGAGACCCAGTACTTC.

The rearrangement uses TRBV28 and TRBJ1-1; D remains ambiguous. The ends were cut back, 5 bases at V and 0 bases at J, with 7 bases in the middle. Germline CDR1 is MDHEN and CDR2 is SYDVKM. CDR3 length equals 13 residues. The CDR3 is CASSTELNTEAFF. The CDR3 DNA reads as TGTGCCAGCAGTACGGAGCTGAACACTGAAGCTTTCTTT.

The chain couples TRBV7-9 to TRBJ2-3; D remains ambiguous. This CDR3 is 12 amino acids long. Germline V lookup: CDR1 SEHNR, CDR2 FQNEAQ (reference sequence). With 0 bases removed from V and 10 bases from J, the gap between germline ends came to 8 bases. Here the CDR3 DNA reads TGTGCCAGCAGCTTAGCCAGGAGTGCGCAGTATTTT. It translates to CASSLARSAQYF. Based on the CDR3 plus reference TRBV7-9 and TRBJ2-3, the full variable domain is DTGVSQNPRHKITKRGQNVTFRCDPISEHNRLYWYRQTLGQGPEFLTYFQNEAQLEKSRLLSDRFSAERPKGSFSTLEIQRTEQGDSAMYLCASSLARSAQYFGPGTRLTVL.

V gene TRBV2 combines with J gene TRBJ2-3, with 8 bases matching TRBD2. The CDR3 consists of 15 residues. Germline CDR1 SNHLY, CDR2 FYNNEI. V gave up 6 bases and J gave up 3 bases; unmatched junction bases: 8. CDR3 nucleotide sequence: TGTGCCAGCAGCATAAGCGGGAGTTGGACAGATACGCAGTATTTT. Protein product: CASSISGSWTDTQYF.

This chain connects TRBV28 to TRBJ2-6; D not certain. The V end lost 8 bases, the J end lost 0 bases, and 17 bases lay between the germline ends. Per the germline V gene, CDR1 is MDHEN and CDR2 is SYDVKM. This CDR3 is 17 amino acids long. The CDR3 reads CASSQRRRASGANVLTF. CDR3 nucleotide sequence: TGTGCCAGCTCCCAGAGGCGACGGGCCTCTGGGGCCAACGTCCTGACTTTC.

This rearrangement joins TRBV19 to TRBJ2-2; 7 nucleotides align to TRBD1. The V and J ends lost 1 base and 3 bases, in that order; junction bases with no gene match: 2. The CDR3 runs 15 residues. In germline, CDR1 is LNHDA, CDR2 SQIVND (reference sequence). The CDR3 protein is CASSIVQGDTGELFF. The CDR3 nucleotides read TGTGCCAGTAGTATAGTTCAGGGGGACACCGGGGAGCTGTTTTTT.

V is TRBV29-1 and J is TRBJ1-1; D may be TRBD1 (5 bases). The CDR3 is made up of 13 amino acids. V lost 1 base, J lost 6 bases, and 12 bases lay in between. The germline gives CDR1 SQVTM, CDR2 ANQGSEA. CDR3 sequence reads: CSVEVVGGAEAFF. CDR3 nucleotide sequence: TGCAGCGTTGAAGTCGTTGGGGGTGCTGAAGCTTTCTTT.